This record looks at one T cell receptor beta chain sequence and its context. Which antigen it targets is not known. No base-level quality is on record; no much larger clone is a single base apart. The cohort consisted of hundreds of healthy bone marrow donors. At the time of sampling, all cohort members were nominally healthy, though unrecorded immune exposures were likely present. The donor tested CMV seronegative and was one of the 352 seronegative cohort members. Each donor provided a peripheral blood sample, and peripheral blood mononuclear cells were used for TCR beta sequencing. Genomic DNA extraction from the blood cell samples was performed with the Qiagen DNeasy Blood Extraction Kit. This sample stems from a study of cytomegalovirus exposure and HLA in healthy donors (dated by TCRdb to about 2017). Regarding the study in general: According to an earlier analysis of 450 to 650 of the donors, about 179 million T cells yielded 90 million to 140 million unique TCR beta sequences and more than 250 Gb of sequence data. To study patterns of TCR occurrence, a later analysis re-analyzed previously published TCR beta repertoires from hundreds of donors and added high-resolution HLA genotyping. Donor age, sex, ethnicity and CMV serostatus were collected together with the repertoire data. Four or five DR-DQ haplotypes were handled as single units for association and clustering because linkage in the cohort was strong. A later genetic analysis used genome-wide SNP genotypes for about 60% of the 666 donors, treating that subset as a discovery cohort. The study was designed to test whether signatures of past pathogen exposure could be identified by cataloging public T cell receptors. In addition to the first cohort of approximately 670 subjects, a separate validation cohort of around 110 different subjects was used. An early release covering some 640 HLA-typed donors comprised roughly 300 gigabases of sequencing data and approximately 80 million unique TCR sequences. Of the 300 to 500 genotyped donors, less than 90% were placed in the genetic ancestry cluster associated with self-reported Caucasian donors. An earlier analysis of several hundred of the donors used high-throughput TCR beta sequencing to judge whether each TCR beta V gene segment behaved as functional or pseudogenic. High-throughput TCR immunosequencing, statistical association of individual TCRs with disease status, and machine learning were combined to predict cytomegalovirus infection status. Rather than drawing on any new phenotypic data, the later analysis identified candidate immune exposures from TCR beta sequences and the way those sequences occurred across donors. Using immunosequencing, the study profiled T cell repertoires from approximately 700 subjects and related those repertoires to cytomegalovirus serostatus. All discovery cohort repertoires had been generated using a single sequencing platform. HLA typing covered class I and class II loci at four-digit resolution. Typing coverage differed by locus: A, B, C, DRB1 and DQB1 were typed in roughly 620-630 donors, DQA1 in 500 to 550, DPA1 in 600 to 610, and DPB1 in approximately 450. Across about 380 genotyped donors of the cohort, an average of roughly 250,000 unique TCR beta nucleotide sequences per donor were sequenced, and about a sixth of those sequences were non-productive. What the authors observed across the whole study: Roughly uniform sequencing depth across donors was assumed in presence/absence analyses, although this assumption may not hold. The study gave a list of under 200 TCR beta chains associated with cytomegalovirus. Strong co-occurrence of HLA alleles, especially DR and DQ, made assigning TCR associations to individual alleles difficult. Because HLA typing was unavailable for some donors at each locus, only the typed subset was used in association tests. The earlier analysis of some 560 of the donors excluded 15 to 20 rarely observed V segments, including chromosome 9 orphons, because counts were too low. According to a later analysis, TCR association rates differed among HLA loci, with DRB1 alleles showing the most associated TCRs and HLA-C alleles showing the fewest. While some public TCRs were present in many individuals, most TCR sequences turned up only very rarely across donors. Specific HLA alleles were associated with some 15,000 TCR beta sequences at a false discovery rate of 0.05 in a later analysis. A further reported finding was that TCR beta sequences accurately predicted the HLA-A and HLA-B alleles for most subjects in the first cohort. A group of highly shared sequence variants was considered likely to be a technical artifact of the sequencing pipeline. Broadly in line with IMGT annotations, most TCR beta V segments showed up in productive rearrangements about 90% or about 30% of the time in an earlier analysis of 587 of the donors. Compared with equally common non-associated chains, HLA-associated TCR beta chains in a later analysis were more clonally expanded and had lower generation probabilities. The classifier was reported to diagnose cytomegalovirus status with high specificity and sensitivity in both the original cohort and the validation cohort. Immune exposure information for the cohort was limited to CMV serostatus. Three of the identified cytomegalovirus-associated TCR beta chains were confirmed in vitro to be specific for cytomegalovirus antigens. According to the authors, the approach could potentially be generalized to other disease states and immunological phenotypes. In a later analysis, most CMV-associated TCR beta chains were found to appear HLA-restricted, with HLA associations seemingly driven largely by CMV exposure. An association between a missense DCLRE1C variant and V-gene and J-gene trimming of TCR beta chains was found in a later genetic analysis and replicated in an independent cohort. Correlated functional status among segregating V segments might reflect linkage disequilibrium, but an unknown experimental factor could not be ruled out. In a later genetic analysis, fewer N-insertions in productive TCRs were reported among donors in an Asian-associated ancestry cluster than the roughly 700-donor mean. This cohort had only TCR beta chains sequenced, and the lack of alpha or paired-chain data limited which features could be detected. Several of the top co-occurrence clusters appeared to be linked to parvovirus B19, influenza, CMV and Epstein-Barr virus, according to a later analysis.

The library was prepared using the immunoSEQ multiplex PCR assay. For the multiplex PCR, a mixture combining 60 forward primers for TCR Vbeta segments and 13 reverse primers for TCR Jbeta segments was used. Amplification of the CDR3 region of rearranged TCR beta genes was performed with a multiplex PCR assay on genomic DNA. On the Illumina HiSeq System, the amplified TCR beta libraries were sequenced as 87-base-pair reads. For the original study's pipeline: A later analysis counted about 80 million unique TCR beta chains across the 500 to 850 repertoires, and roughly 10 million of these chains were shared by at least two donors. Raw reads were error-corrected and collapsed into unique sequences by a nearest-neighbor algorithm in which closely related sequences were merged to remove PCR and sequencing errors. CDR3 sequences were aligned to IMGT reference sequences to assign V, D and J gene segments. For a sequence to be retained, a match of at least six nucleotides was required to both a V gene segment and a J gene segment. A rearrangement was called productive if the CDR3 had no stop codons and remained in frame with V and J, and every other rearrangement was called non-productive. Following IMGT convention, CDR3 was defined as the stretch from the second conserved V-encoded cysteine up to the conserved J-encoded phenylalanine. The earlier analysis of about 620 of the donors excluded sequences that lacked an unambiguous match to a single V gene segment. In an earlier analysis of a few hundred of the donors, V segments were called functional above 56.7% productive rearrangements and were called segregating when the between-donor standard deviation exceeded 5%. A statistical classification framework was built to diagnose cytomegalovirus status from the catalog of TCR beta chain sequences. V and J gene assignment, in a later analysis, came from comparing TCR nucleotide sequences with IMGT/GENE-DB human TR gene sequences. Using the TCRdist pipeline, a later analysis assigned CDR3 sequences along with most-parsimonious VDJ recombination scenarios. A later analysis defined each TCR beta chain by its CDR3 amino acid sequence plus V-gene family, and excluded reads lacking a unique V-gene family. To address suspected cross-contamination and a sequencing artifact, a later analysis removed a few hundred highly shared, low-generation-probability nucleotide sequences. In a later analysis, a clonal expansion index for each public chain was calculated from normalized within-repertoire ranks of inferred template counts. Generation probabilities in a later analysis came from a VDJ recombination model fitted to out-of-frame rearrangements, and those results were checked against IGoR. In a later analysis, TCR-TCR, TCR-HLA and TCR-CMV co-occurrence was scored with hypergeometric tests, and a repertoire-size bias correction was applied to TCR pairs. A later analysis estimated false discovery rates by permuting HLA or CMV assignments 20 times. In a later analysis, co-occurring TCRs were grouped using DBSCAN, and TCRdist sequence similarity was added for clustering within HLA-allele-positive subsets. Co-occurrence clustering excluded repertoires with fewer than 30,000 or more than 120,000 public chains, plus five with anomalous nucleotide sharing. TCRdb's version of the immuneACCESS table is confined to in-frame rearrangements and falls short of the full clone set. An unresolved V gene accounts for under half of the shortfall where checked; the remainder is of unknown origin. That table gives V, J and clone size, and the DNA gave D and trimming. This sample lists under 95,000 clones; more than 60% were detected once. The ten largest make up roughly 2% of the sample.

Sequences were obtained from PBMCs. The clonotype was recovered from a man aged 35 to 55 in good health and CMV-seronegative.

This receptor has the CDR3 CASSRDHEQYF. At the DNA level, the sequence is TGTGCCAGCAGCCGGGATCACGAGCAGTACTTC. The rearrangement joined TRBV7-8 to TRBJ2-7; tentative D gene TRBD2, with 5 bases matching. The germline ends are 7 bases apart after V is trimmed by 5 bases and J by 5 bases. Taken from the germline V gene, the CDR1 and CDR2 loops are SGHVS and FQNEAQ. From its cysteine to its phenylalanine, the CDR3 spans 11 amino acids. The only DNA kept is the CDR3, 33 bases in frame from the first base.